This TCR beta chain was retrieved from a study of blood T cell repertoires in COVID-19. Study details: T cells, B-cell-depleted T cells, or PBMCs supplied cDNA or gDNA.

The CDR3 consists of 13 residues. V gave up 7 bases and J gave up 7 bases, with 11 bases separating them. Germline CDR1 reads MNHEY; CDR2 reads SVGAGI. Authors' processing steps: Reference gene primer amplification in the assay estimated nucleated cell counts. The assay was immunoSEQ multiplex PCR, and TCRdb's table has in-frame clones only and misses some. Clone size and V and J calls were adopted from that table, with D and trimming inferred from the DNA. The sample contains over 200,000 clones, roughly 84% of which appear only once. V and J are TRBV6-5 and TRBJ1-6, with D unclear. This sequence was found in a man aged 40-49 years with active or convalescent COVID-19. The sample comprised peripheral blood. For the CDR3, the DNA is TGTGCCAGCAAGGTGGGGAGGAATTCACCCCTCCACTTT. Protein sequence: CASKVGRNSPLHF.